One and the same sample provided the 10 T cell receptor beta chains below, sequenced in a study of shared clonotypes between healthy human individuals. Data came from immunoSEQ multiplex PCR; TCRdb stores just in-frame clones and leaves some out. The sample comprises 2 million to 2.5 million clones, around 92% of which are singletons, and about 0.36% rests with the top ten. The material sequenced was naive CD4+ T cells from PBMCs. Documented subset: CD45RA+ positively selected. Receptor source: a man aged 18 to 30 in good health. Some clones in this sample may be carry-over from other donors' samples.

The CDR3 region has the DNA TGCGCCAGCAGCCAAGAAACAGGGTGGGGGGGTTATAGCAATCAGCCCCAGCATTTT. Protein sequence: CASSQETGWGGYSNQPQHF. The chain carries TRBV4-1 and TRBJ1-5; D is possibly TRBD1 (6 bases). The CDR3 runs 19 residues. Germline lookup yields CDR1 MGHRA and CDR2 YSYEKL. V shed 0 bases and J shed 0 bases, with 18 bases lying between them.

This clone showed up just once. The V and J genes are TRBV28 and TRBJ1-2; 8 bases line up with TRBD1. After removal of 2 bases from V and 12 bases from J, the junction contained 8 bases not matched to a gene. The CDR3 has 13 amino acids. Germline values: CDR1 MDHEN, CDR2 SYDVKM. This CDR3 is CASSLRQGARDTF. CDR3 bases: TGTGCCAGCAGTTTACGGCAGGGGGCGAGAGACACCTTC.

This clone occurred once. This rearrangement joins TRBV2 to TRBJ2-3; tentatively, D is TRBD2 (5 bases). Looked up from germline, CDR1 is SNHLY and CDR2 is FYNNEI. The CDR3 has 12 residues. The ends were cut back, 6 bases at V and 6 bases at J, with 10 bases in the middle. CDR3 residues: CASRLWEDTQYF. CDR3 sequence (DNA): TGTGCCAGCAGGCTCTGGGAGGATACGCAGTATTTT.

A few counts support this clone. The same CDR3 arises from other DNA sequences in this sample as well. The chain joins TRBV18 to TRBJ2-5; no clear D gene. Trimming took off 2 bases at V and 4 bases at J, with 5 bases between the two ends. CDR1 is KGHSH and CDR2 is LQKENI in the germline V gene. This CDR3 is built from 12 residues. DNA for the CDR3: TGTGCCAGCTCACCAGGGCCAGAGACCCAGTACTTC. Its protein is CASSPGPETQYF.

The chain has TRBV19 and TRBJ1-2, with a tentative D call TRBD1 (6 bases). The CDR3 is 19 amino acids. Germline V CDR1 and CDR2: LNHDA, SQIVND (reference sequence). V was pared by 3 bases and J by 4 bases, with 27 bases between. This CDR3 is CASSIIGGGRVSSPYGYTF. The CDR3 DNA reads TGTGCCAGTAGTATCATCGGTGGGGGGCGAGTATCATCTCCCTATGGCTACACCTTC. Together with reference TRBV19 and TRBJ1-2, the CDR3 gives the full variable domain: DGGITQSPKYLFRKEGQNVTLSCEQNLNHDAMYWYRQDPGQGLRLIYYSQIVNDFQKGDIAEGYSVSREKKESFPLTVTSAQKNPTAFYLCASSIIGGGRVSSPYGYTFGSGTRLTVV.

CDR3 loop: CATRRGGQGDEKLFF. CDR3 sequence (DNA): TGTGCCACCCGACGGGGGGGACAGGGTGATGAAAAACTGTTTTTT. The chain combines TRBV2 with TRBJ1-4, with 9 nucleotides matching TRBD1. CDR3 length: 15 amino acids. V dropped 10 bases and J dropped 6; count of bases not matched to a gene: 12. Per the germline V gene, CDR1 is SNHLY and CDR2 is FYNNEI.

The rearrangement uses TRBV28 and TRBJ2-7; 9 positions agree with TRBD1. V gave up 4 bases and J gave up 5 bases; unmatched junction bases: 6. This CDR3 is 14 amino acids long. Germline lookup yields CDR1 MDHEN and CDR2 SYDVKM. CDR3 coding DNA: TGTGCCAGCAGTTCCCGGGACAGGGTTCACGAGCAGTACTTC. Its protein is CASSSRDRVHEQYF.

The chain links TRBV29-1 to TRBJ2-3; TRBD2 aligns across 10 bases. This CDR3 spans 14 amino acids. Per germline, CDR1 SQVTM and CDR2 ANQGSEA. The J segment lost 10 bases and the V segment lost 4 bases, leaving 11 bases of the junction unmatched. The DNA for the CDR3 is TGCAGCGTTGTGGACCAGCGGGAGGGCCGAGCGCAGTATTTT. Protein sequence: CSVVDQREGRAQYF.

This chain joins TRBV12-5 and TRBJ1-1; 10 nucleotides match TRBD1. V dropped 1 base and J dropped 4; count of bases not matched to a gene: 0. Germline V gene lookup returns CDR1 LGHNT and CDR2 FRNRAP. The CDR3 is 14 residues long. The CDR3, as DNA: TGTGCTAGTGGTTTGGGACAGGGGGCCACTGAAGCTTTCTTT. It translates to CASGLGQGATEAFF.

The rearrangement joins TRBV28 to TRBJ1-5; D remains ambiguous. From germline, CDR1 is MDHEN and CDR2 SYDVKM. V dropped 6 bases and J dropped 0 bases, with 12 bases sitting between them. CDR3 length: 15 residues. CDR3 region: CASRSRRNSNQPQHF. CDR3 coding DNA: TGTGCCAGCAGATCCCGACGGAATAGCAATCAGCCCCAGCATTTT.